This passage covers 17 T cell receptor beta chains from one sample sequenced in a study of T cells after posttransplantation cyclophosphamide. Cyclophosphamide on days +3 and +4 followed busulfan-fludarabine conditioning and a marrow graft. Profiling relied on immunoSEQ multiplex PCR, and the TCRdb table lists in-frame clones only, not all of them. The sample yields fewer than 7,000 clones, approximately 92% seen once. The sample was CD8+ T cells sorted from blood, taken after allogeneic stem cell transplant with posttransplant cyclophosphamide. These receptors came from a male patient in his sixties who received an allogeneic stem cell transplant from a related donor and was CMV-positive. Certain T cells may be donor cells from the graft.

The CDR3 DNA reads as TGTGCCAGCAGCTTAGTGCTAGCGGTTACCCAAGAGACCCAGTACTTC. Amino acid sequence: CASSLVLAVTQETQYF. This sequence joins TRBV7-9 and TRBJ2-5, with 7 bases aligning to TRBD2. Germline CDR1 reads SEHNR; CDR2 reads FQNEAQ (reference sequence). V trimming: 1 base; J trimming: 1 base; junction bases outside the gene matches: 6. The CDR3 runs 16 residues.

This chain uses TRBV13 with TRBJ2-5; 7 bases are a match to TRBD1. The CDR3 is 15 residues long. V gave up 5 bases and J gave up 2 bases; unmatched junction bases: 8. CDR1 and CDR2 from the germline V gene are PRHDT and FYEKMQ (reference sequence). The CDR3 DNA reads as TGTGCCAGCAGCCCACCCGGACAGGATCAAGAGACCCAGTACTTC. Protein sequence: CASSPPGQDQETQYF.

The chain is built from TRBV4-3 and TRBJ2-2, with 12 bases identical to TRBD2. Germline V gene sequence: CDR1 LGHNA, CDR2 YSLEER. The CDR3 length is 19 residues. V dropped 4 bases and J dropped 6; count of bases not matched to a gene: 15. The DNA of the CDR3 is TGCGCCAGCAGCCTATACCCGGGGGCTAGCGGGGGGGAGGCCGGGGAGCTGTTTTTT. Translating it yields CASSLYPGASGGEAGELFF.

This chain connects TRBV5-1 to TRBJ2-7, with 7 bases that match TRBD2. This CDR3 region has 13 residues. V was clipped by 0 bases and J by 6 bases; unmatched bases: 3. Germline V gene sequence: CDR1 SGHRS, CDR2 YFSETQ. The CDR3: CASSLAGEGEQYF. The CDR3 region has the DNA TGCGCCAGCAGCTTGGCCGGGGAGGGCGAGCAGTACTTC.

CDR3 sequence: CASSTRWSYNEQFF. The CDR3 coding sequence is TGTGCCAGCAGCACCAGATGGTCCTACAATGAGCAGTTCTTC. The chain is built from TRBV7-2 and TRBJ2-1; D call uncertain. The CDR3 spans 14 residues. Deletions cut 5 bases from V and 1 base from J, with 9 bases between. Germline CDR1 SGHTA, CDR2 FQGNSA.

The chain links TRBV4-3 to TRBJ2-3; D is unresolved. The ends were cut back, 0 bases at V and 2 bases at J, with 15 bases in the middle. Germline CDR1 reads LGHNA; CDR2 reads YSLEER. The CDR3 contains 17 residues. CDR3 protein: CASSQDRHSQDTDTQYF. Written as DNA, the CDR3 is TGCGCCAGCAGCCAAGACCGACACTCTCAGGACACAGATACGCAGTATTTT.

The genes are TRBV7-2 and TRBJ2-2; 14 positions agree with TRBD2. CDR3 length: 17 amino acids. Germline V gives CDR1 SGHTA, CDR2 FQGNSA. J lost 4 bases, V lost 4 bases, and 5 bases had no gene match. The CDR3 here is CASSSGLAGGVTGELFF. CDR3 nucleotides: TGTGCCAGCAGCTCCGGACTAGCGGGGGGAGTCACCGGGGAGCTGTTTTTT.

This chain links TRBV6-5 with TRBJ2-5, with 7 bases that match TRBD2. The CDR3 length is 15 residues. Per germline, CDR1 MNHEY and CDR2 SVGAGI. J gave up 2 bases and V 6 bases, and 9 bases lay outside the gene matches. The CDR3, as DNA: TGTGCCAGCAGGCTCGGGACTATCCTACAAGAGACCCAGTACTTC. Translating it yields CASRLGTILQETQYF.

V and J are TRBV6-1 and TRBJ2-3; 15 bases align to TRBD2. V lost 4 bases to trimming and J lost 4 bases; unmatched junction nucleotides: 0. The CDR3 is made up of 15 amino acids. Germline-derived CDR1 and CDR2 are MNHNS and SASEGT. CDR3 DNA: TGTGCCAGCAGTGGGACTAGCGGGGGGGCAGATACGCAGTATTTT. Translating gives CASSGTSGGADTQYF.

This chain joins TRBV7-3 and TRBJ1-1; D is perhaps TRBD1 (5 bases). Germline V gene data show CDR1 as SGHTA and CDR2 as FQGTGA. V lost 6 bases to trimming and J lost 1 base, with 15 bases between them. The CDR3 is 15 amino acids. This CDR3 is CASRSGGARNTEAFF. The CDR3 DNA sequence: TGTGCCAGCAGGTCCGGAGGGGCGAGGAACACTGAAGCTTTCTTT. The full variable domain, rest sourced from reference TRBV7-3 and TRBJ1-1, is GAGVSQTPSNKVTEKGKYVELRCDPISGHTALYWYRQSLGQGPEFLIYFQGTGAADDSGLPNDRFFAVRPEGSVSTLKIQRTERGDSAVYLCASRSGGARNTEAFFGQGTRLTVV.

The V gene is TRBV7-9, the J gene TRBJ1-2; 8 bases are shared with TRBD1. V lost 5 bases, J lost 8 bases, and 13 bases stayed unmatched. The CDR3 has 15 amino acids. Per germline, CDR1 SEHNR and CDR2 FQNEAQ (reference sequence). The CDR3 bases are TGTGCCAGCAGCCAGACAGGGGAGTTTTCGCAGGGCTACACCTTC. This translates into CASSQTGEFSQGYTF.

The chain combines TRBV4-3 with TRBJ2-7, with 8 bases fitting TRBD2. The germline CDR1 and CDR2 sequences are LGHNA and YSLEER. V lost 0 bases, J lost 0 bases, and 1 base stayed unmatched. CDR3 length equals 15 residues. The DNA of the CDR3 is TGCGCCAGCAGCCAAGAGCGGGGGGCCTCCTACGAGCAGTACTTC. Protein: CASSQERGASYEQYF.

V gene TRBV5-5 combines with J gene TRBJ1-4, with 7 bases matching TRBD1. V was clipped by 4 bases and J by 8 bases; unmatched bases: 8. The CDR3 extends over 14 amino acids. CDR1 is SGHKS and CDR2 is YYEKEE in the germline V gene (reference sequence). CDR3 sequence: CASSQGGLGEKLFF. The CDR3 DNA sequence: TGTGCCAGCAGCCAAGGGGGCTTGGGCGAAAAACTGTTTTTT.

CDR3 coding DNA: TGTGCCACCAGCAGACTGACAGGCCGTAACACTGAAGCTTTCTTT. Protein product: CATSRLTGRNTEAFF. The chain joins TRBV15 to TRBJ1-1; possibly TRBD1 for D (6 bases). Germline V gene data show CDR1 as LNHNV and CDR2 as YYDKDF (reference sequence). The CDR3 loop spans 15 amino acids. V dropped 2 bases and J dropped 2 bases, with 12 bases sitting between them. The whole variable domain, filled in from reference TRBV15 and TRBJ1-1, reads DAMVIQNPRYQVTQFGKPVTLSCSQTLNHNVMYWYQQKSSQAPKLLFHYYDKDFNNEADTPDNFQSRRPNTSFCFLDIRSPGLGDTAMYLCATSRLTGRNTEAFFGQGTRLTVV.

On this clone itself: One junction end does not reproduce the germline sequence, and a read error may be involved. Different DNA sequences within this sample yield the same CDR3. This chain connects TRBV9 to TRBJ1-6; D not certain. CDR3 size: 15 residues. Germline CDR1 is SGDLS and CDR2 is YYNGEE. The CDR3, as DNA: TGTGCCAGCAGCGAGCCCCGGGGAGGGAATTCCCCCCTCCACTTT. This encodes CASSEPRGGNSPLHF. Using reference TRBV9 and TRBJ1-6 for the parts outside the CDR3, the full variable domain is DSGVTQTPKHLITATGQRVTLRCSPRSGDLSVYWYQQSLDQGLQFLIQYYNGEERAKGNILERFSAQQFPDLHSELNLSSLELGDSALYFCASSEPRGGNSPLHFGNGTRLTVT.

The V and J genes are TRBV4-1 and TRBJ2-5, with a weak D call TRBD1 (5 bases). TRBJ2-7 matches the DNA end more closely, so the J call is doubtful. Germline lookup yields CDR1 MGHRA and CDR2 YSYEKL. The CDR3 has 16 amino acids. The CDR3 spells CASSQDIVQGMDEQYF. CDR3 sequence (DNA): TGCGCCAGCAGCCAAGATATCGTGCAGGGAATGGACGAGCAGTACTTC.

The chain has TRBV6-6 and TRBJ2-3; maybe TRBD1 (5 bases). There are 16 residues in the CDR3. The germline CDR1 and CDR2 sequences are MNHNY and SVGAGI (reference sequence). Trimming cost V 0 bases and J 6 bases, with 16 bases left between them. The CDR3 DNA follows: TGTGCCAGCAGTTACTCGATAAGTCGAAGGGGCGATACGCAGTATTTT. It encodes CASSYSISRRGDTQYF.